The rows below give T cell receptor beta chains drawn from one sample of a study of neurological immune-mediated disorders. TCRdb fed the 5' RACE reads into MiXCR, producing one record per CDR3 protein. The repertoire holds roughly 4,000 distinct CDR3 sequences, with 32% as singletons. Input material: CD8+ T cells from blood. The receptors here all came from a man aged 50 to 59 with HTLV-1-associated myelopathy (HAM/TSP). Both conserved end residues are part of each CDR3. A D gene is named only where the DNA matches it firmly. A clone size is listed for some rows: how often the clone was seen (once, few, many), or a class if it is expanded.

d_gene,len,j_gene,abundance,v_gene,CDR3aa,CDR3nt
-,17,TRBJ2-3,-,TRBV20-1,CSAAGPSISGSTDTQYF,TGCAGTGCTGCCGGTCCATCCATAAGCGGGAGCACAGATACGCAGTATTTT
TRBD1,13,TRBJ1-2,many,TRBV7-3,CASSLSGGYGYTF,TGTGCCAGCAGCTTATCAGGGGGCTATGGCTACACCTTC
-,12,TRBJ2-1,once,TRBV18,CASSPEGYEQFF,TGTGCCAGCTCACCGGAGGGCTATGAGCAGTTCTTC
TRBD2,15,TRBJ2-5,-,TRBV12-3/TRBV12-4,CASAPPSGSQETQYF,TGTGCCAGCGCTCCCCCTAGCGGGAGCCAAGAGACCCAGTACTTC
-,15,TRBJ2-7,once,TRBV15,CATSRGVAESYEQYF,TGTGCCACCAGCAGAGGGGTAGCGGAATCCTACGAGCAGTACTTC
-,15,TRBJ2-2,many,TRBV5-1,CASSLAGTNTGELFF,TGCGCCAGCAGCTTGGCAGGGACGAACACCGGGGAGCTGTTTTTT
TRBD1,17,TRBJ1-1,many,TRBV6-5,CASSYFRTGLSDTEAFF,TGTGCCAGCAGTTACTTTCGGACAGGGCTAAGTGACACTGAAGCTTTCTTT
-,14,TRBJ2-1,many,TRBV7-6,CASSLEGDHNEQFF,TGTGCCAGCAGCTTAGAGGGGGATCACAATGAGCAGTTCTTC
TRBD2,14,TRBJ2-7,many,TRBV6-1,CASGTSGTSYEQYF,TGTGCCAGCGGGACTAGCGGAACCTCCTACGAGCAGTACTTC
TRBD2,16,TRBJ2-7,once,TRBV20-1,CSARDQLAEYSYEQYF,TGCAGTGCTAGAGATCAACTAGCGGAATACTCCTACGAGCAGTACTTC
-,13,TRBJ1-1,medium-sized,TRBV7-8,CASSPGLNTEAFF,TGTGCCAGCAGCCCGGGACTAAACACTGAAGCTTTCTTT
-,14,TRBJ1-2,many,TRBV14,CASSPKRGAYGYTF,TGTGCCAGCAGCCCAAAGCGGGGGGCCTATGGCTACACCTTC
TRBD1,14,TRBJ1-2,medium-sized,TRBV10-2,CASSGQGPDYGYTF,TGCGCCAGCAGTGGACAGGGTCCAGACTATGGCTACACCTTC
-,13,TRBJ1-1,medium-sized,TRBV20-1,CSPKGGGDTEAFF,TGCAGTCCCAAGGGAGGGGGGGACACTGAAGCTTTCTTT
TRBD2,15,TRBJ2-7,-,TRBV4-1,CASSQATSGEYEQYF,TGCGCCAGCAGCCAAGCAACTAGCGGCGAGTACGAGCAGTACTTC
-,12,TRBJ1-1,-,TRBV30,CAWSVLGTEAFF,TGTGCCTGGAGTGTACTAGGTACTGAAGCTTTCTTT
-,16,TRBJ1-2,many,TRBV11-2,CASSFSPTGSKDGYTF,TGTGCCAGCAGCTTTTCTCCCACAGGGAGTAAAGATGGCTACACCTTC
TRBD2,15,TRBJ2-2,-,TRBV29-1,CSVELGGGWAGELFF,TGCAGCGTTGAATTGGGGGGGGGTTGGGCCGGGGAGCTGTTTTTT
TRBD1,14,TRBJ1-2,many,TRBV4-1,CASSQPDRDYGYTF,TGCGCCAGCAGCCAGCCGGACAGGGACTATGGCTACACCTTC
-,15,TRBJ2-1,-,TRBV7-2,CASSLTVSGMNEQFF,TGTGCCAGCAGCTTAACCGTGTCAGGTATGAATGAGCAGTTCTTC
-,11,TRBJ1-1,many,TRBV20-1,CSARYDREAFF,TGCAGTGCTAGATACGACAGAGAAGCTTTCTTT
-,14,TRBJ1-1,few,TRBV4-3,CASSPGEGSTEAFF,TGCGCCAGCAGCCCGGGGGAGGGAAGCACTGAAGCTTTCTTT
-,13,TRBJ2-1,many,TRBV20-1,CSAGTQAPNEQFF,TGCAGTGCCGGGACTCAAGCCCCCAATGAGCAGTTCTTC
-,12,TRBJ2-5,many,TRBV27,CASGGPWETQYF,TGTGCCAGCGGCGGGCCTTGGGAGACCCAGTACTTC
-,13,TRBJ1-6,-,TRBV9,CASSWDPNSALHF,TGTGCCAGCAGCTGGGACCCCAACTCGGCCCTCCACTTT
TRBD1,15,TRBJ2-7,medium-sized,TRBV10-1,CARRPMGQVSYEQYF,TGCGCCAGGCGACCTATGGGACAGGTCTCCTACGAGCAGTACTTC
TRBD2,17,TRBJ2-1,many,TRBV7-8,CASSPRGGTSGYNEQFF,TGTGCCAGCAGCCCCCGGGGGGGGACTAGCGGGTACAATGAGCAGTTCTTC
TRBD1,13,TRBJ2-7,many,TRBV7-9,CAMARDRSYEQYF,TGTGCCATGGCCCGGGACAGGTCCTACGAGCAGTACTTC
-,17,TRBJ1-5,-,TRBV7-8,CASSLVLDSHRYQPQHF,TGTGCTAGCAGCTTAGTGTTAGACAGCCACCGTTATCAGCCCCAGCATTTT
-,11,TRBJ1-2,-,TRBV4-2,CASSQGYGYTF,TGTGCCAGCAGCCAGGGATATGGCTACACCTTC
-,14,TRBJ2-4,-,TRBV5-5,CASSLRDGKNIQYF,TGTGCCAGCAGCTTGCGGGATGGCAAAAACATTCAGTACTTC
TRBD2,14,TRBJ2-1,-,TRBV12-3/TRBV12-4,CVSRGLAGVAEQFF,TGTGTCAGCAGAGGACTAGCGGGAGTAGCTGAGCAGTTTTTC
-,14,TRBJ1-1,-,TRBV5-1,CASTGWGKNTEAFF,TGCGCCAGTACAGGGTGGGGAAAAAACACTGAAGCTTTCTTT
TRBD1,17,TRBJ2-7,many,TRBV20-1,CSATNLPDRAISYEQYF,TGCAGTGCTACTAACCTTCCGGACAGGGCGATCTCCTACGAGCAGTACTTC
TRBD2,18,TRBJ2-7,medium-sized,TRBV5-5,CASSPRRTSGSIAYEQYF,TGTGCCAGCAGCCCCCGGAGGACTAGCGGGAGTATCGCCTACGAGCAGTACTTC
TRBD1,13,TRBJ2-7,-,TRBV7-9,CATSPDRGAEQYF,TGTGCCACTTCTCCCGACAGGGGAGCCGAGCAGTACTTC
-,14,TRBJ1-1,-,TRBV20-1,CSASPVGVNTEAFF,TGCAGTGCTTCCCCTGTGGGGGTGAACACTGAAGCTTTCTTT
TRBD2,15,TRBJ2-1,-,TRBV7-8,CASSLTSGSSNEQFF,TGTGCCAGCAGCTTAACTAGCGGGAGTTCTAATGAGCAGTTCTTC
-,13,TRBJ1-3,medium-sized,TRBV20-1,CSAPGLSGNTIYF,TGCAGTGCTCCGGGGCTCTCTGGAAACACCATATATTTT
-,15,TRBJ2-5,few,TRBV6-4,CASHHPSPGDETQYF,TGTGCCAGCCACCACCCTTCTCCGGGGGACGAGACCCAGTACTTC
-,19,TRBJ2-2,many,TRBV3-1,CASSQVWQGLLATTGELFF,TGTGCCAGCAGCCAAGTGTGGCAGGGATTACTAGCTACCACCGGGGAGCTGTTTTTT
TRBD1,15,TRBJ1-1,many,TRBV6-5,CASSGQGQGATEAFF,TGTGCCAGCAGTGGCCAGGGACAGGGGGCCACTGAAGCTTTCTTT
-,14,TRBJ2-7,-,TRBV7-9,CASSSTGGRYEQYF,TGTGCCAGCAGCTCGACAGGAGGCCGGTACGAGCAGTACTTC
-,13,TRBJ2-7,-,TRBV7-9,CATPPQRAGELYF,TGTGCCACCCCGCCGCAGAGGGCCGGGGAGCTGTACTTC
-,11,TRBJ1-1,-,TRBV20-1,CSAFLNTEAFF,TGCAGTGCTTTCCTGAACACTGAAGCTTTCTTT
-,15,TRBJ2-3,many,TRBV5-1,CASNHERVATDTQYF,TGCGCCAGCAACCACGAGCGGGTGGCCACAGATACGCAGTATTTT
-,11,TRBJ1-1,many,TRBV7-9,CASSFNELAFF,TGTGCCAGCAGCTTTAACGAGCTTGCTTTCTTT
TRBD1,16,TRBJ2-1,-,TRBV7-9,CASSYPGTGAYNEQFF,TGTGCCAGCAGTTACCCCGGGACAGGGGCCTACAATGAGCAGTTCTTC
TRBD2,16,TRBJ2-1,-,TRBV20-1,CSARPGLATSTDTQFF,TGCAGTGCCAGACCGGGACTAGCGACTAGCACAGATACGCAGTTCTTC
-,14,TRBJ2-1,-,TRBV27,CASSFISSYNEQFF,TGTGCCAGCAGTTTCATAAGCTCCTACAATGAGCAGTTCTTC
-,11,TRBJ2-1,medium-sized,TRBV20-1,CSASEYNEQFF,TGCAGTGCTAGTGAATACAATGAGCAGTTCTTC
-,12,TRBJ1-1,many,TRBV7-9,CASSDSIGEAFF,TGTGCCAGCAGCGATTCCATCGGGGAAGCTTTCTTT